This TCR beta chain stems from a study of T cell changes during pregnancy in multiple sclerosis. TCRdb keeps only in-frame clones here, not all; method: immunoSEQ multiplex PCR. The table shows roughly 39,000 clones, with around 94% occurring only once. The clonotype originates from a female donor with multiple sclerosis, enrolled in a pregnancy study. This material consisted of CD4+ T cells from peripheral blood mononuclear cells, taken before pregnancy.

The CDR3 bases are TGTGCCAGCAGTTACTCGGTCGGGGGGCATGAAAAACTGTTTTTT. It specifies CASSYSVGGHEKLFF. The V gene is TRBV6-5, the J gene TRBJ1-4, with TRBD1 as a possible D gene (6 bases). V was shortened by 0 bases and J by 6 bases, with 11 bases between the two germline ends. This CDR3 comprises 15 residues. CDR1 MNHEY and CDR2 SVGAGI come from the germline V gene.